The entry below gives a single TCR beta chain sequence along with its context. Its target is unknown. Per germline, CDR1 SNHLY and CDR2 FYNNEI. The CDR3 covers 15 residues. The V end lost 6 bases, the J end lost 3 bases, and 18 bases lay between the germline ends. This specimen comes from a study of shared clonotypes between healthy human individuals. Study outcomes and limitations: Clonotypes which were not shared had lower generation probabilities than clonotypes that all four donors shared.

The method was immunoSEQ multiplex PCR; TCRdb's version includes in-frame clones alone and lacks a portion of them. The sample yields approximately 2.4 million clones, approximately 95% seen once. The V call is TRBV2, the J call TRBJ2-7; no firm D call. The receptor was derived from a young man in good health. The specimen sequenced was naive CD4+ T cells sorted from blood. Subset reported: CD45RA+ positively selected. The CDR3 region is CASSARISVYYEQYF. In nucleotides, the CDR3 is TGTGCCAGCAGCGCCCGGATCAGCGTATACTACGAGCAGTACTTC.